The 19 T cell receptor beta chains listed next were all sequenced from one sample in a study of blood T cell repertoires in COVID-19. TCRdb keeps only in-frame clones here, not all; method: immunoSEQ multiplex PCR. The data contain 45,000 to 70,000 clones, more than 70% of them singletons. Sequenced material: peripheral blood. These receptors were obtained from a man aged 60-69 years with acute or convalescent COVID-19.

The chain couples TRBV5-6 to TRBJ2-3; D not resolved. CDR1 and CDR2 from the germline V gene are SGHDT and YYEEEE. V shed 4 bases and J shed 4 bases, with 10 bases lying between them. The CDR3 sequence is 13 residues long. The CDR3 is CASSPSRADTQYF. In nucleotides, the CDR3 is TGTGCCAGCAGCCCGTCGCGAGCAGATACGCAGTATTTT.

This chain links TRBV7-2 with TRBJ2-3, with TRBD2 identical over 8 bases. CDR1 and CDR2 from the germline V gene are SGHTA and FQGNSA. The CDR3 has 15 amino acids. The J segment lost 3 bases and the V segment lost 2 bases, leaving 4 bases of the junction unmatched. The CDR3: CASSLKGLGTDTQYF. The CDR3 DNA sequence: TGTGCCAGCAGCTTAAAGGGACTAGGGACAGATACGCAGTATTTT.

This chain connects TRBV7-6 to TRBJ2-6, with D unclear. V was trimmed by 4 bases and J by 2 bases, leaving 12 bases between them. Germline V gene lookup returns CDR1 SGHVS and CDR2 FNYEAQ. The CDR3 runs 16 residues. CDR3 region: CASSSDGGAGANVLTF. The CDR3 nucleotides read TGTGCCAGCAGCTCAGACGGTGGAGCTGGGGCCAACGTCCTGACTTTC.

This clone was counted once. The rearrangement joins TRBV30 to TRBJ2-3, with D possibly TRBD2 on 5 matching bases. The length of the CDR3 is 13 residues. Germline lookup yields CDR1 GTSNPN and CDR2 SVGIG (reference sequence). Between the trimmed V and J ends, which lost 2 bases and 5 bases, there was a span of 11 bases. The CDR3: CAWSRREGDTQYF. The CDR3 bases are TGTGCCTGGAGTCGACGTGAGGGAGATACGCAGTATTTT.

The chain joins TRBV13 to TRBJ2-1; the D gene is possibly TRBD2 (7 bases). CDR3 length: 14 residues. Germline V gene lookup returns CDR1 PRHDT and CDR2 FYEKMQ (reference sequence). With 6 bases removed from V and 7 bases from J, the gap between germline ends came to 16 bases. The CDR3 DNA is TGTGCCAGCAGTTCGGGGGGCCATGGGAATGAGCAGTTCTTC. This encodes CASSSGGHGNEQFF.

The chain employs TRBV6-5 and TRBJ2-1; TRBD2 is a possible D gene (5 bases). The V and J ends lost 0 bases and 3 bases respectively, with 9 bases between them. CDR1 is MNHEY and CDR2 is SVGAGI in the germline V gene. The CDR3 extends over 15 amino acids. CDR3 nucleotides: TGTGCCAGCAGTTACTCGAATCGGGGCTACAATGAGCAGTTCTTC. It encodes CASSYSNRGYNEQFF.

The chain joins TRBV4-2 to TRBJ1-2, with TRBD1 as a possible D gene (6 bases). V lost 0 bases to trimming and J lost 3 bases, with 8 bases between them. The CDR3 is made up of 14 amino acids. Looked up from germline, CDR1 is LGHNA and CDR2 is YNFKEQ. Here the CDR3 reads CASSQERTDYGYTF. The CDR3 region has the DNA TGTGCCAGCAGCCAAGAGAGGACAGACTATGGCTACACCTTC.

The chain recombines TRBV5-1 with TRBJ1-2, with 10 bases that match TRBD1. CDR1 is SGHRS and CDR2 is YFSETQ in the germline V gene. There are 14 residues in the CDR3. The V gene end was trimmed by 4 bases and the J gene end by 6 bases; junction bases not matched to a gene: 6. The CDR3 here is CASSTTGGTNGYTF. The CDR3 DNA reads as TGCGCCAGCAGCACGACAGGGGGCACGAATGGCTACACCTTC.

This clone appeared a few times. The chain uses TRBV10-2 and TRBJ2-1; a possible D gene is TRBD1 (6 bases). Germline V CDR1 and CDR2: WSHSY, SAAADI. The CDR3 spans 13 residues. Trimming pared 7 bases from V and 8 bases from J, leaving 15 bases between. The CDR3 DNA follows: TGCGCCAGCACCCTTGACAGGTTCGATGAGCAGTTCTTC. It specifies CASTLDRFDEQFF.

This clone was picked up one time. This sequence joins TRBV5-1 and TRBJ2-6; TRBD1 might be the D (5 bases). With 6 bases removed from V and 2 bases from J, the gap between germline ends came to 6 bases. Per germline, CDR1 SGHRS and CDR2 YFSETQ. This CDR3 spans 13 amino acids. CDR3 loop: CASTRAGANVLTF. In DNA, the CDR3 is TGCGCCAGCACCAGGGCTGGGGCCAACGTCCTGACTTTC.

The chain recombines TRBV24-1 with TRBJ2-3; D not certain. The germline gives CDR1 KGHDR, CDR2 SFDVKD. The length of the CDR3 is 13 residues. Deletions cut 7 bases from V and 1 base from J, with 8 bases between. Here the CDR3 reads CATRATGTDTQYF. CDR3 bases: TGTGCCACCAGAGCTACAGGCACAGATACGCAGTATTTT.

The chain couples TRBV5-1 to TRBJ2-1; TRBD2 aligns across 15 bases. The CDR3 is made up of 18 amino acids. The V gene's germline CDR1 is SGHRS and CDR2 YFSETQ. V gave up 5 bases and J gave up 0 bases; unmatched junction bases: 6. CDR3 DNA sequence: TGCGCCAGCAGACCGGGACTAGCGGGGGGACGCTCCTACAATGAGCAGTTCTTC. Amino acids: CASRPGLAGGRSYNEQFF.

The genes are TRBV11-2 and TRBJ2-2; TRBD2 aligns across 12 bases. CDR3 length equals 15 residues. J gave up 3 bases and V 5 bases, and 1 base lay outside the gene matches. Germline CDR1 and CDR2: SGHAT and FQNNGV. CDR3 nucleotide sequence: TGTGCCAGCAGCCGGACTAGCGGGGACACCGGGGAGCTGTTTTTT. As protein: CASSRTSGDTGELFF.

The J gene is TRBJ2-1, the V gene TRBV5-6; TRBD2 might be the D (6 bases). This CDR3 comprises 16 residues. CDR1 is SGHDT and CDR2 is YYEEEE in the germline V gene. The V gene lost 3 bases and the J gene lost 6 bases, with 19 bases spanning the gap. CDR3 coding DNA: TGTGCCAGCAGCTGGAATAGTCGACTAGTCTTCAATGAGCAGTTCTTC. Translating it yields CASSWNSRLVFNEQFF. Together with reference TRBV5-6 and TRBJ2-1, the CDR3 gives the full variable domain: DAGVTQSPTHLIKTRGQQVTLRCSPKSGHDTVSWYQQALGQGPQFIFQYYEEEERQRGNFPDRFSGHQFPNYSSELNVNALLLGDSALYLCASSWNSRLVFNEQFFGPGTRLTVL.

V gene TRBV5-1 combines with J gene TRBJ2-7; tentative D call: TRBD2 (5 bases). V was cut by 0 bases and J by 2 bases, with 15 bases left in between. Germline values: CDR1 SGHRS, CDR2 YFSETQ. This CDR3 contains 16 residues. Here the CDR3 DNA reads TGCGCCAGCAGCTTGGCCGCAGCGGCTCAACCCTACGAGCAGTACTTC. This translates into CASSLAAAAQPYEQYF.

The rearrangement uses TRBV5-1 and TRBJ1-5; D is unclear. Trimming left V 4 bases short and J 1 base short, with 15 bases between. Germline-derived CDR1 and CDR2 are SGHRS and YFSETQ. The CDR3 totals 16 residues. The CDR3 DNA sequence: TGCGCCAGCAGCCCAGACAACGCGGGGAGCAATCAGCCCCAGCATTTT. It specifies CASSPDNAGSNQPQHF.

The chain employs TRBV7-8 and TRBJ2-7; D is undetermined. CDR1 is SGHVS, CDR2 FQNEAQ, per germline. With 2 bases removed from V and 2 bases from J, the gap between germline ends came to 10 bases. This CDR3 contains 14 residues. CDR3 amino acids: CASSLTGAAYEQYF. DNA for the CDR3: TGTGCCAGCAGCTTAACCGGTGCCGCCTACGAGCAGTACTTC.

The rearrangement uses TRBV24-1 and TRBJ2-1, with 7 bases fitting TRBD1. Germline V gene data show CDR1 as KGHDR and CDR2 as SFDVKD. The J segment lost 6 bases and the V segment lost 3 bases, leaving 16 bases of the junction unmatched. The CDR3 loop spans 18 amino acids. The CDR3 protein is CATSDRPSSGQRLNEQFF. CDR3 DNA sequence: TGTGCCACCAGTGATCGCCCCTCTTCGGGACAGCGCCTCAATGAGCAGTTCTTC.

CDR3 sequence (DNA): TGTGCCAGCAGCGCCTCGACTCGGGCCCGCAGGGCTGAAGCTTTCTTT. This sequence encodes CASSASTRARRAEAFF. The rearrangement joins TRBV9 to TRBJ1-1; possible D gene TRBD1, 5 bases. Germline CDR1 SGDLS, CDR2 YYNGEE. The CDR3 runs 16 residues. V was clipped by 3 bases and J by 6 bases, with 21 bases between them.